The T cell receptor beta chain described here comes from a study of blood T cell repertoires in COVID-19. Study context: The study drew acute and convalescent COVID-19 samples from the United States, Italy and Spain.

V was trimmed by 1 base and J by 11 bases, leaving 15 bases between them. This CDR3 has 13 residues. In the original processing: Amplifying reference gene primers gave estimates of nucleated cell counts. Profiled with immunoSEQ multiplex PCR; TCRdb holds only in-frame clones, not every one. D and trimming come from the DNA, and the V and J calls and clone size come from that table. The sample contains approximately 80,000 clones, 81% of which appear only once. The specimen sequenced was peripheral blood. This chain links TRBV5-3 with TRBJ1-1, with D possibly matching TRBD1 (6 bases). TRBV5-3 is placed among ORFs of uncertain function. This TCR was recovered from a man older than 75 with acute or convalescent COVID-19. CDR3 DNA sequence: TGTGCCAGAAGCTTGACAGGGCGGCAAGGGGCTTTCTTT. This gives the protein CARSLTGRQGAFF.